This entry lists 20 T cell receptor beta chains sequenced from one sample in a study of blood T cell repertoires in COVID-19. The assay was immunoSEQ multiplex PCR, and TCRdb's table has in-frame clones only and misses some. The table records around 67,000 clones, around nine tenths of them present only once. What was sequenced was peripheral blood. These receptors all come from a woman aged 80 or older with acute or convalescent COVID-19.

This chain joins TRBV29-1 and TRBJ1-2; 9 bases are a match to TRBD1. Trimming cost V 6 bases and J 2 bases; bases outside gene matches: 7. Germline-derived CDR1 and CDR2 are SQVTM and ANQGSEA. CDR3 size: 14 residues. Here the CDR3 DNA reads TGCAGCGTCGCCGCCGGGACAGGGAACTATGGCTACACCTTC. It specifies CSVAAGTGNYGYTF. The full variable domain, its missing parts supplied by reference TRBV29-1 and TRBJ1-2, is SAVISQKPSRDICQRGTSLTIQCQVDSQVTMMFWYRQQPGQSLTLIATANQGSEATYESGFVIDKFPISRPNLTFSTLTVSNMSPEDSSIYLCSVAAGTGNYGYTFGSGTRLTVV.

V usage is TRBV28 and J usage is TRBJ1-4; 7 bases are shared with TRBD1. The CDR3 totals 13 residues. V shed 6 bases and J 10 bases; nucleotides not matched to a gene: 8. Germline V gene lookup returns CDR1 MDHEN and CDR2 SYDVKM. CDR3 nucleotides: TGTGCCAGCAGCCCCTTCCGGACAGGAAAACTGTTTTTT. It specifies CASSPFRTGKLFF.

The chain has TRBV11-3 and TRBJ1-4; D is undetermined. Germline V gives CDR1 SGHNT, CDR2 YENEEA. V lost 0 bases and J lost 8, with 13 bases in between. The CDR3 is made up of 15 amino acids. The CDR3 DNA reads TGTGCCAGCAGCTTAGATCAAGGAGGGAACGAAAAACTGTTTTTT. This encodes CASSLDQGGNEKLFF.

The chain uses TRBV7-2 and TRBJ2-3; 12 positions match TRBD2. CDR3 size: 15 residues. V gave up 6 bases and J gave up 5 bases; unmatched junction bases: 6. CDR1 SGHTA and CDR2 FQGNSA come from the germline V gene. The CDR3 reads CASSTPGLAGDTQYF. CDR3 nucleotide sequence: TGTGCCAGCAGTACTCCGGGACTAGCGGGAGATACGCAGTATTTT. The whole variable domain, remainder taken from reference TRBV7-2 and TRBJ2-3, is GAGVSQSPSNKVTEKGKDVELRCDPISGHTALYWYRQSLGQGLEFLIYFQGNSAPDKSGLPSDRFSAERTGGSVSTLTIQRTQQEDSAVYLCASSTPGLAGDTQYFGPGTRLTVL.

This sequence joins TRBV6-4 and TRBJ1-2; D is possibly TRBD1 (5 bases). CDR3 size: 13 residues. Trimming pared 8 bases from V and 7 bases from J, leaving 17 bases between. Germline CDR1 MRHNA, CDR2 SNTAGT. CDR3 protein: CASLEAGRGGYTF. DNA for the CDR3: TGTGCCAGCCTGGAGGCAGGGAGGGGTGGCTACACCTTC.

The chain links TRBV27 to TRBJ1-1; 7 nucleotides line up with TRBD1. V trimming: 6 bases; J trimming: 5 bases; junction bases outside the gene matches: 9. CDR1 is MNHEY, CDR2 SMNVEV, per germline (reference sequence). CDR3 length equals 14 residues. Here the CDR3 reads CASRLEGARTEAFF. The DNA for the CDR3 is TGTGCCAGCAGATTGGAGGGGGCGCGAACTGAAGCTTTCTTT.

The CDR3, as DNA: TGTGCCAGCAGCCTAAATTCACCCCTCCACTTT. It is translated as CASSLNSPLHF. The genes are TRBV11-2 and TRBJ1-6, with D hard to call. Trimming removed 5 bases at V and 7 bases at J, with 3 bases between. The CDR3 runs to 11 residues. The V gene's germline CDR1 is SGHAT and CDR2 FQNNGV. Using reference TRBV11-2 and TRBJ1-6 for the parts outside the CDR3, the full variable domain is EAGVAQSPRYKIIEKRQSVAFWCNPISGHATLYWYQQILGQGPKLLIQFQNNGVVDDSQLPKDRFSAERLKGVDSTLKIQPAKLEDSAVYLCASSLNSPLHFGNGTRLTVT.

The chain recombines TRBV6-1 with TRBJ1-2; D gene uncertain. CDR1 is MNHNS and CDR2 is SASEGT in the germline V gene. The V end was cut by 2 bases, the J end by 3 bases, with 13 bases between. The CDR3 has 15 residues. CDR3 protein: CASSEWALGDYGYTF. DNA for the CDR3: TGTGCCAGCAGTGAATGGGCACTGGGAGACTATGGCTACACCTTC.

V and J are TRBV2 and TRBJ2-3; 9 bases map to TRBD2. J lost 4 bases, V lost 8 bases, and 10 bases had no gene match. Germline CDR1 SNHLY, CDR2 FYNNEI. The CDR3 runs 15 residues. CDR3 loop: CASEGTSRVADTQYF. The CDR3 nucleotides are TGTGCCAGCGAGGGGACTAGCAGGGTCGCAGATACGCAGTATTTT.

The chain employs TRBV7-2 and TRBJ2-3; 12 positions match TRBD2. Germline CDR1 is SGHTA and CDR2 is FQGNSA. This CDR3 spans 15 amino acids. V was clipped by 6 bases and J by 11 bases; unmatched bases: 12. For the CDR3, the DNA is TGTGCCAGCAGTCGCACTAGCGGGGGGATGGTAGGGCAGTATTTT. Residues: CASSRTSGGMVGQYF.

In its sample, this clone was seen once. The chain has TRBV5-4 and TRBJ2-1; 7 bases fit TRBD2. Germline V lookup: CDR1 SGHNT, CDR2 YYREEE (reference sequence). CDR3 length: 15 amino acids. V trimming: 4 bases; J trimming: 1 base; junction bases outside the gene matches: 5. CDR3 loop: CASSAGTTSYNEQFF. The CDR3 bases are TGTGCCAGCAGCGCCGGGACTACTTCCTACAATGAGCAGTTCTTC.

The chain joins TRBV2 to TRBJ1-1, with D maybe TRBD1 (6 bases). V was cut by 11 bases and J by 1 base, with 11 bases left in between. CDR3 length equals 12 residues. The germline V gene encodes CDR1 SNHLY and CDR2 FYNNEI. CDR3 sequence: CAGRGGNTEAFF. CDR3 DNA: TGTGCCGGGAGGGGGGGGAACACTGAAGCTTTCTTT.

V usage is TRBV29-1 and J usage is TRBJ1-1; possible D gene TRBD1, 5 bases. V lost 4 bases to trimming and J lost 1 base, with 13 bases between them. This CDR3 contains 14 residues. CDR1 and CDR2 (germline): SQVTM, ANQGSEA. The CDR3 coding sequence is TGCAGCGTTGCGGAGGGGTCGGGGAACACTGAAGCTTTCTTT. Protein sequence: CSVAEGSGNTEAFF.

The rearrangement uses TRBV19 and TRBJ2-7; TRBD1 matches at 9 bases. Germline CDR1 and CDR2: LNHDA and SQIVND (reference sequence). CDR3 length equals 13 residues. V lost 6 bases and J lost 7; bases outside the gene matches: 7. The chain's CDR3 is CASRMGQGGEQYF. CDR3 DNA sequence: TGTGCCAGTAGGATGGGACAGGGCGGTGAGCAGTACTTC. Using reference TRBV19 and TRBJ2-7 for the parts outside the CDR3, the full variable domain is DGGITQSPKYLFRKEGQNVTLSCEQNLNHDAMYWYRQDPGQGLRLIYYSQIVNDFQKGDIAEGYSVSREKKESFPLTVTSAQKNPTAFYLCASRMGQGGEQYFGPGTRLTVT.

In this sample, this clone turned up a few times. The chain links TRBV5-1 to TRBJ1-1, with D perhaps matching TRBD1 (5 bases). This CDR3 spans 13 amino acids. CDR1 is SGHRS and CDR2 is YFSETQ in the germline V gene. Trimming stripped 4 bases from V and 3 bases from J, with 10 bases between. CDR3 amino acids: CASSKGFDTEAFF. CDR3 nucleotide sequence: TGCGCCAGCAGCAAGGGGTTTGACACTGAAGCTTTCTTT.

The CDR3 bases are TGTGCTAGTGGTTTGGAGGGGGATACGCAGTATTTT. Translated, it gives CASGLEGDTQYF. The V call is TRBV12-5, the J call TRBJ2-3; perhaps TRBD1 as D (5 bases). CDR1 is LGHNT, CDR2 FRNRAP, per germline. This CDR3 contains 12 residues. The ends were cut back, 1 base at V and 6 bases at J, with 5 bases in the middle.

The rearrangement uses TRBV19 and TRBJ2-4, with TRBD2 matching over 10 bases. Germline loops: CDR1 LNHDA, CDR2 SQIVND (reference sequence). The J segment lost 1 base and the V segment lost 6 bases, leaving 15 bases of the junction unmatched. The CDR3 has 19 amino acids. The CDR3 DNA follows: TGTGCCAGTAGGCCCCTAGCGGGAGCGGGGGGATCGGCCAAAAACATTCAGTACTTC. Translating it yields CASRPLAGAGGSAKNIQYF.

This clone was counted only a few times. This chain links TRBV5-1 with TRBJ2-5, with TRBD2 matching over 7 bases. CDR3 length: 13 amino acids. J was trimmed by 5 bases and V by 1 base; bases with no gene match: 2. CDR1 and CDR2 (germline): SGHRS, YFSETQ. The CDR3 protein is CASSLKGGETQYF. CDR3 coding DNA: TGCGCCAGCAGCTTGAAGGGAGGGGAGACCCAGTACTTC.

The genes are TRBV30 and TRBJ1-5; D uncertain. This CDR3 is built from 14 residues. V was shortened by 0 bases and J by 3 bases, with 9 bases between the two germline ends. Germline-derived CDR1 and CDR2 are GTSNPN and SVGIG (reference sequence). CDR3 in amino acids: CAWSVGAPNQPQHF. The CDR3 nucleotides read TGTGCCTGGAGTGTCGGAGCCCCCAATCAGCCCCAGCATTTT.

The chain couples TRBV14 to TRBJ2-2, with 8 bases matching TRBD1. CDR3 length equals 16 residues. The germline CDR1 and CDR2 sequences are SGHDN and FVKESK. After removal of 2 bases from V and 1 base from J, the junction contained 3 bases not matched to a gene. The CDR3 sequence: CASSQRTGMNTGELFF. CDR3 DNA sequence: TGTGCCAGCAGCCAAAGGACAGGGATGAACACCGGGGAGCTGTTTTTT.